This T cell receptor (beta chain) was retrieved from a study of response to subunit inactivated influenza vaccine. Study results and limitations: Each seasonal influenza vaccination recruits few new T cells, the authors suggested.

MiXCR, run by TCRdb on the RT-PCR reads, gives a single entry per CDR3 protein. The repertoire holds hundreds of thousands of distinct CDR3 sequences, with less than 8% as singletons. Per the germline V gene, CDR1 is DFQATT and CDR2 is SNEGSKA (reference sequence). CDR3 length: 14 amino acids. Germline trimming cut 7 bases from V and 7 bases from J; bases unmatched to any gene: 10. In this sample, this clonotype turned up many times. What it recognizes is unknown. Sample: PBMCs from blood, taken less than 30 months after vaccination. The V call is TRBV20-1, the J call TRBJ1-3; 10 positions match TRBD1. The sequence was obtained from a man between 50 and 70 years old who received an inactivated influenza vaccine. The CDR3 DNA reads as TGCAGTGTTTTTGCAACGGGACAGGGGAACACCATATATTTT. Residues: CSVFATGQGNTIYF.